This TCR beta chain emerged from a study of T-cell reconstitution after alpha-beta-depleted transplantation in children. In this sample, this clonotype turned up many times. Germline V CDR1 and CDR2: DFQATT, SNEGSKA (reference sequence). CDR3 length: 16 residues. Trimming stripped 5 bases from V and 0 bases from J, with 16 bases between. Unique molecular identifiers were incorporated into the prepared TCRbeta library. TCRdb processed the PCR reads anew with MiXCR; each CDR3 protein has one entry. Among roughly 500,000 distinct CDR3 sequences, approximately 12% were seen once, and the ten largest hold about 5%.

The sequenced sample was PBMCs from the stem cell graft donor, obtained from the stem cell graft. This rearrangement joins TRBV20-1 to TRBJ1-4; the D is unclear. The clonotype originates from a human donor who donated a stem cell graft to a child with combined immunodeficiency. The CDR3 spells CSAFDPRAATNEKLFF. The CDR3 DNA follows: TGCAGTGCTTTTGACCCACGGGCTGCAACTAATGAAAAACTGTTTTTT.